Below, 25 T cell receptor delta chains from the same sample are listed, as sequenced in a study of delta chains in infants with herpesvirus infections. PBMC RNA was reverse transcribed using gamma-chain- and delta-chain-specific primers. TCRdb re-called the RT-PCR reads through CATT. This table has about 1,400 delta-chain clones, roughly a third appearing once. Here the sequenced sample was peripheral blood, taken at time point 1 of longitudinal follow-up. The receptors come from a human donor who was a Ugandan infant, either HIV-exposed or HIV-unexposed (not recorded which).

J is TRDJ1 and V is TRDV1; 8 bases agree with TRDD3. V gave up 2 bases and J gave up 0 bases; unmatched junction bases: 26. There are 23 residues in the CDR3. CDR1 and CDR2 from the germline V gene are TSWWSYY and QGS. CDR3 DNA sequence: TGTGCTCTTGGGGAAACAACTCTTCCTGTGACTGGGGGTCCAAAGGGGTACACCGATAAACTCATCTTT. Amino acids: CALGETTLPVTGGPKGYTDKLIF.

Worth noting for this clone: The translation of this DNA and the TCRdb protein of a much larger clone differ at residue 5, probably owing to a read error; the protein shown here is translated from the DNA. The chain links TRDV1 to TRDJ1, with 9 bases that match TRDD3. CDR1 and CDR2 (germline): TSWWSYY, QGS. V gave up 5 bases and J gave up 4 bases; unmatched junction bases: 20. This CDR3 has 19 residues. CDR3 sequence reads: CALGTLGLGMGDRRDKLIF. The CDR3 DNA reads as TGTGCTCTTGGGACCCTCGGCCTAGGGATGGGGGATAGGCGCGATAAACTCATCTTT.

In its sample, this clone is medium-sized. J is TRDJ3 and V is TRDV2, with 11 bases fitting TRDD3. Germline CDR1 GEAIGNYY, CDR2 EKD. This CDR3 has 20 amino acids. J gave up 0 bases and V 3 bases, and 9 bases lay outside the gene matches. CDR3 loop: CACDPSPGGYFSWDTRQMFF. The CDR3 bases are TGTGCCTGTGACCCGTCCCCTGGGGGATACTTCTCCTGGGACACCCGACAGATGTTTTTC.

By frequency in the sample, this clone is medium-sized. V is TRDV1 and J is TRDJ1; the match to TRDD3 covers 12 bases. The germline V gene has CDR1 TSWWSYY and CDR2 QGS. There are 18 residues in the CDR3. V was pared by 5 bases and J by 2 bases, with 12 bases of the junction left unmatched. This CDR3 reads CALGKTHWGILGTDKLIF. The CDR3 nucleotides read TGTGCTCTTGGGAAAACCCACTGGGGGATACTCGGGACCGATAAACTCATCTTT.

This clone has just a few counts. A clone one base away is much larger, so this may be a read error. The CDR3 loop reads CALGLRILGDTSCDKLIF. CDR3 sequence (DNA): TGTGCTCTTGGGTTACGCATACTGGGGGATACTTCATGCGATAAACTCATCTTT. The rearrangement links TRDV1 to TRDJ1, with 12 bases identical to TRDD3. Per the germline V gene, CDR1 is TSWWSYY and CDR2 is QGS. J lost 4 bases, V lost 5 bases, and 14 bases had no gene match. The CDR3 is made up of 18 amino acids.

The genes are TRDV1 and TRDJ2; 12 positions match TRDD3. The V gene end was trimmed by 5 bases and the J gene end by 4 bases; junction bases not matched to a gene: 26. Germline V gene data show CDR1 as TSWWSYY and CDR2 as QGS. The length of the CDR3 is 23 residues. The CDR3: CALGIRITGGYRNNPYGTAQLFF. The CDR3 DNA reads as TGTGCTCTTGGGATCCGCATAACTGGGGGATACCGGAATAATCCCTATGGGACAGCACAACTCTTCTTT.

In the case of this clone: This clone may be a read error of a much larger clone one base away. The rearrangement links TRDV2 to TRDJ1; 7 bases are a match to TRDD3. V was clipped by 3 bases and J by 3 bases; unmatched bases: 12. The germline CDR1 and CDR2 sequences are GEAIGNYY and EKD. The length of the CDR3 is 16 residues. CDR3 nucleotide sequence: TGTGCCTGTGACTTGCTGGGGGCCTCGTACCCCGATAAACTCATCTTT. Translation gives CACDLLGASYPDKLIF.

This clone ranks as medium-sized. This chain joins TRDV2 and TRDJ2; D uncertain. Trimming left V 7 bases short and J 1 base short, with 9 bases between. The CDR3 length is 13 residues. The V gene's germline CDR1 is GEAIGNYY and CDR2 EKD. The CDR3 is CACPIGLTAQLFF. The CDR3 bases are TGTGCCTGCCCGATCGGTTTGACAGCACAACTCTTCTTT.

This clone is deemed medium-sized. This rearrangement joins TRDV1 to TRDJ1; 9 bases map to TRDD3. The germline V gene has CDR1 TSWWSYY and CDR2 QGS. After removal of 0 bases from V and 1 base from J, the junction contained 18 bases not matched to a gene. The CDR3 totals 21 residues. CDR3 in DNA: TGTGCTCTTGGGGAACTTCCCACGCTTCGGAGGGGGATACAGGGCACCGATAAACTCATCTTT. Translation gives CALGELPTLRRGIQGTDKLIF.

By share, this clone ranks as medium-sized. The chain uses TRDV1 and TRDJ1, with 12 nucleotides matching TRDD3. Germline V gene sequence: CDR1 TSWWSYY, CDR2 QGS. The CDR3 is made up of 25 amino acids. Trimming took 1 base from V and 0 from J; bases not matched to a gene: 27. The CDR3 nucleotides are TGTGCTCTTGGGGAACGGTTCTGCGGTCCCCCGGTAAAAACTGGGGGATACAGGTACACCGATAAACTCATCTTT. Amino acids: CALGERFCGPPVKTGGYRYTDKLIF.

A remark on this clone: With only one base between it and a far larger clone, this is likely a read error. This same CDR3 is encoded by further DNA sequences in the sample. This chain uses TRDV2 with TRDJ3, with 8 bases lining up with TRDD3. The CDR3 is 17 amino acids. Germline loops: CDR1 GEAIGNYY, CDR2 EKD. The CDR3 is CACDSTGGTWDTRQMFF. CDR3 sequence (DNA): TGTGCCTGTGACAGTACTGGGGGTACCTGGGATACCCGACAGATGTTTTTC.

This clone is termed medium-sized. This rearrangement joins TRDV1 to TRDJ1; 11 bases line up with TRDD3. The ends lost 3 bases at V and 2 bases at J; junction bases unmatched: 17. The CDR3 covers 20 residues. In germline, CDR1 is TSWWSYY, CDR2 QGS. The CDR3 protein is CALGEAFLWGIRWTTDKLIF. The CDR3 DNA sequence: TGTGCTCTTGGGGAGGCCTTCCTATGGGGGATACGCTGGACAACCGATAAACTCATCTTT.

In regard to this clone: This clone may be a read error of a much larger clone one base away. This chain links TRDV1 with TRDJ1; 11 positions agree with TRDD3. V was clipped by 2 bases and J by 3 bases; unmatched bases: 17. Germline V gives CDR1 TSWWSYY, CDR2 QGS. The CDR3 consists of 20 residues. CDR3 sequence (DNA): TGTGCTCTTGGGGAAAGGGCATTGGGGGATACGGAGGAGGCCTCCGATAAACTCATCTTT. It is translated as CALGERALGDTEEASDKLIF.

This clone was observed once. It differs at one base from a far larger clone, so likely a read error. Other nucleotide sequences from this sample produce the same CDR3. This chain uses TRDV1 with TRDJ2, with 12 bases lining up with TRDD3. Germline CDR1 and CDR2: TSWWSYY and QGS. This CDR3 is built from 24 residues. The ends lost 4 bases at V and 4 bases at J; junction bases unmatched: 28. In nucleotides, the CDR3 is TGTGCTCTTGGGGGGACGCTTCGGGTGGAGCTTTACTGGGGGATACCTCCCACGACAGCACAACTCTTCTTT. As protein: CALGGTLRVELYWGIPPTTAQLFF.

The chain has TRDV1 and TRDJ1; TRDD2 is a possible D gene (6 bases). This CDR3 has 15 amino acids. Trimming removed 7 bases at V and 4 bases at J, with 19 bases between. The germline V gene has CDR1 TSWWSYY and CDR2 QGS. The CDR3 reads CALDRKPSPRDKLIF. DNA for the CDR3: TGTGCTCTTGACCGAAAACCTTCCCCTCGCGATAAACTCATCTTT.

This clone is categorized as medium-sized (0.01 to 0.1%). This sequence joins TRDV1 and TRDJ2; 13 positions agree with TRDD3. The CDR3 consists of 24 residues. Germline values: CDR1 TSWWSYY, CDR2 QGS. After removal of 5 bases from V and 0 bases from J, the junction contained 24 bases not matched to a gene. The CDR3 protein is CALGRPSYPVLGDTRRTLTAQLFF. CDR3 in DNA: TGTGCTCTTGGGAGGCCTTCCTACCCTGTACTGGGGGATACGCGCCGAACTTTGACAGCACAACTCTTCTTT.

This clone is large (0.1 to 1%) in the sample. The gene calls are TRDV2 and TRDJ3; the match to TRDD3 covers 8 bases. CDR1 and CDR2 from the germline V gene are GEAIGNYY and EKD. The ends lost 0 bases at V and 2 bases at J; junction bases unmatched: 11. This CDR3 comprises 20 residues. CDR3 sequence reads: CACDTVEGYASAWDTRQMFF. In DNA, the CDR3 is TGTGCCTGTGACACCGTGGAGGGATACGCGAGCGCCTGGGACACCCGACAGATGTTTTTC.

Judged by abundance, this clone is hyperexpanded. Different DNA sequences within this sample yield the same CDR3. The genes are TRDV1 and TRDJ3; 10 positions match TRDD3. V shed 0 bases, J shed 3 bases, and the junction held 14 bases outside the gene matches. This CDR3 has 22 residues. Germline loops: CDR1 TSWWSYY, CDR2 QGS. In DNA, the CDR3 is TGTGCTCTTGGGGAACTAATAGACCCCTACCCTGGGGGATACTGGGACACCCGACAGATGTTTTTC. Translation gives CALGELIDPYPGGYWDTRQMFF.

This clone is classed as large. This chain joins TRDV2 and TRDJ2; possibly TRDD3 for D (5 bases). Trimming took off 0 bases at V and 3 bases at J, with 10 bases between the two ends. Germline CDR1 reads GEAIGNYY; CDR2 reads EKD. This CDR3 has 15 residues. CDR3 in DNA: TGTGCCTGTGACACCGGTCGGGGACTGACAGCACAACTCTTCTTT. Its protein product is CACDTGRGLTAQLFF.

As to this clone: This sequence may be a read error, since a much larger clone differs from it by one base. The same CDR3 also results from other DNA sequences found in this sample. The V gene is TRDV1, the J gene TRDJ1; D call uncertain. Per the germline V gene, CDR1 is TSWWSYY and CDR2 is QGS. The CDR3 contains 17 residues. V lost 1 base, J lost 1 base, and 16 bases lay in between. The CDR3 region is CALGERFRMTSTDKLIF. DNA for the CDR3: TGTGCTCTTGGGGAACGGTTTCGGATGACGTCCACCGATAAACTCATCTTT.

By its share, this clone is medium-sized. The gene calls are TRDV1 and TRDJ2; 13 nucleotides agree with TRDD3. This CDR3 is built from 20 residues. J was trimmed by 6 bases and V by 3 bases; bases with no gene match: 16. Germline CDR1 and CDR2: TSWWSYY and QGS. CDR3 sequence (DNA): TGTGCTCTTGGGGACCTCATTCCTACTGGGGGATACGAATGGTCAGCACAACTCTTCTTT. Amino acids: CALGDLIPTGGYEWSAQLFF.

As to this clone: A clone one base away is much larger, so this may be a read error. The chain joins TRDV1 to TRDJ1; D might be TRDD3 (5 bases). Looked up from germline, CDR1 is TSWWSYY and CDR2 is QGS. This CDR3 contains 16 residues. The CDR3 loop reads CALGMPRISYTEKLIF. CDR3 sequence (DNA): TGTGCTCTTGGGATGCCTAGGATATCGTACACCGAGAAACTCATCTTT.

With regard to this clone: A much larger clonotype is one base distant, so this may be a read error. At the DNA level, this CDR3 is encoded by other sequences in the same sample as well. The chain employs TRDV3 and TRDJ1; 7 bases are a match to TRDD3. The ends lost 5 bases at V and 4 bases at J; junction bases unmatched: 16. The CDR3 runs to 15 residues. Germline V gives CDR1 TVYSNPD, CDR2 GDNSRS (reference sequence). The CDR3 loop reads CATAQSLGVLDKLIF. DNA of the CDR3: TGTGCCACCGCCCAGTCGCTGGGGGTACTCGATAAACTCATCTTT.

With respect to this clone: A much larger clone sits a single nucleotide away, making a read error possible. This chain joins TRDV1 and TRDJ1; TRDD3 matches at 8 bases. CDR1 TSWWSYY and CDR2 QGS come from the germline V gene. The CDR3 is 17 amino acids. The CDR3 DNA reads as TGTGCTCTTGGGGAACGCGGCTGGGGGAAGGATACCGATAAACTCACCTTT. This encodes CALGERGWGKDTDKLTF.

This clone counts as large. Other DNA sequences in the same sample also yield this CDR3. In DNA form, the CDR3 reads TGTGCCTGTGACACCGTTCTGGGGGATAGCTCCTGGGACACCCGACAGATGTTTTTC. Translated, it gives CACDTVLGDSSWDTRQMFF. This sequence joins TRDV2 and TRDJ3, with TRDD3 identical over 10 bases. This CDR3 has 19 residues. Germline V gene data show CDR1 as GEAIGNYY and CDR2 as EKD. V shed 0 bases, J shed 0 bases, and the junction held 4 bases outside the gene matches.